The sequence of this TCR beta chain was determined in a study of T cells in Graves' hyperthyroidism and ophthalmopathy. Turning to this clonotype: The antigen is not known.

The CDR3 length is 14 residues. Between the trimmed V and J ends, which lost 8 bases and 2 bases, there was a span of 15 bases. Germline V CDR1 and CDR2: KGHDR, SFDVKD. What was amplified from RNA transcripts were TCR beta CDR3 regions. First-round RT-PCR of the TCR CDR3 relied on the HTBI primer set. TCRdb itself ran the multiplex PCR reads through MiXCR, one entry per CDR3 protein. The sample yields hundreds of thousands of distinct CDR3 sequences, 15% to 20% seen once. Study-wide results and caveats: Ophthalmopathy onset followed model prediction by a median about seven months. The authors' 13 V-J model separated ophthalmopathy from stable hyperthyroidism.

This chain uses TRBV24-1 with TRBJ2-7; tentatively, D is TRBD1 (6 bases). The sample consisted of blood. This receptor was identified in a woman between 40 and 55 years old with Graves' ophthalmopathy. Written as DNA, the CDR3 is TGTGCCACCAACGACAGGAGAGCTACCTACGAGCAGTACTTC. Amino acids: CATNDRRATYEQYF.